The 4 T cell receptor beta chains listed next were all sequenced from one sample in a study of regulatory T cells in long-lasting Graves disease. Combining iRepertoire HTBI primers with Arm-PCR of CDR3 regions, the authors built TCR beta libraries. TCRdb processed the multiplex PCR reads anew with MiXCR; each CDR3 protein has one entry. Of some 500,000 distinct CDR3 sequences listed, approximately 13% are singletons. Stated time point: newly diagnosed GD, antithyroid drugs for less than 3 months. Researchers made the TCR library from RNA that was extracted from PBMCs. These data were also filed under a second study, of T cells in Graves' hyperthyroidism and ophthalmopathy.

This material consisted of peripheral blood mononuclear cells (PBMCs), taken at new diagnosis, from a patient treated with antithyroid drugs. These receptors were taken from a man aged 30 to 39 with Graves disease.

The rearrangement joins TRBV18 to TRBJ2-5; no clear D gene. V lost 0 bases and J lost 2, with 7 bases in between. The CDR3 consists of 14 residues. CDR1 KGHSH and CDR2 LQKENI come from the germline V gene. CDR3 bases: TGTGCCAGCTCACCACCGTCAGATCAAGAGACCCAGTACTTC. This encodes CASSPPSDQETQYF.

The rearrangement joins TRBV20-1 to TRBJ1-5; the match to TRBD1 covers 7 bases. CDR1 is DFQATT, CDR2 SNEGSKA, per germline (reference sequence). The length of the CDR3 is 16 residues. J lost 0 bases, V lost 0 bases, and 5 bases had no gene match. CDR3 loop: CSARDPGQDSNQPQHF. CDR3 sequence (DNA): TGCAGTGCTAGAGATCCCGGACAGGATAGCAATCAGCCCCAGCATTTT.

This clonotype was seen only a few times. The DNA of the CDR3 is TGCAGCGTATCACAGAGTAACTATGGCTACACCTTC. Translating it yields CSVSQSNYGYTF. V gene TRBV29-1 combines with J gene TRBJ1-2; D remains unclear. V lost 6 bases, J lost 1 base, and 9 bases lay in between. Germline V lookup: CDR1 SQVTM, CDR2 ANQGSEA. The CDR3 is 12 amino acids.

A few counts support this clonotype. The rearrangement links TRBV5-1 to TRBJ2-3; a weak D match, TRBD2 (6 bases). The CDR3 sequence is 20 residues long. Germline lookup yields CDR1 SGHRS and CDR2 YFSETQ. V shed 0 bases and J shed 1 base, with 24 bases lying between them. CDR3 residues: CASSLGVGLQRIPRTDTQYF. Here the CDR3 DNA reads TGCGCCAGCAGCTTGGGGGTGGGACTCCAGCGGATCCCTCGCACAGATACGCAGTATTTT.